This T cell receptor (beta chain) was captured by sequencing in a study of blood T cells in healthy people across ages (dated by TCRdb to between 2014 and 2016). Regarding the complete study: Template switching captured roughly one uniquely barcoded TCR beta cDNA molecule per two T cells in model experiments. Using deep sequencing normalized with unique cDNA molecular identifiers, the study measured how TCR beta repertoire diversity changes with age. Donors were grouped into four age groups: young (average approximately 15 years), middle-aged (roughly 38), aged (62) and long-lived (about 89). Donors of different ages were randomly distributed across sequencing lanes to avoid experimental bias. Using the same blood draw, the study looked at two additional independent replicas of 1 million unique cDNA reads for two donors, one aged 18 to 30 and the other aged 80 or older.

Taken from cysteine to phenylalanine, the CDR3 has 15 residues. Only CDR3 DNA is held: 45 bases, read in frame from base 1. CDR1 is given as SGHTA and CDR2 as FQGNSA, both from the germline V gene. Worth noting for this clonotype: Its cognate antigen has yet to be identified. A read error may account for a junction end that differs from germline.

Donors were a few dozen systemically healthy Caucasian individuals from Russia aged roughly 6 to 90 years. Each donor gave 8 to 10 milliliters of peripheral blood, drawn into EDTA-treated Vacutainer tubes. Ficoll-Paque density-gradient centrifugation was used to isolate PBMCs, with at least 7 million per sample. Total RNA was extracted from PBMCs with Trizol reagent, with at least 6 micrograms obtained per sample. For every donor, flow cytometry on a PBMC aliquot measured the percentage of naive CD45RAhigh/CD27high T cells. Broad study findings and their caveats: Total diversity estimates from one million sequenced T cells were considered lower bounds and underestimates. As age increased, observed TCR beta diversity per million T cells dropped in a roughly linear way, and a significant reduction was already evident by age 40. Since profiling was done on bulk unsorted PBMCs, naive and antigen-experienced compartments could not be conclusively compared. Donor CMV infection status was unknown, potentially confounding age-related changes in expanded clonotypes. Compared with the aged group, the long-lived group had more naive CD4+ T cells, fewer expanded clones and increased TCR diversity, a pattern suggesting age selection. There was a strong correlation between observed TCR beta diversity and the percentage of naive T cells measured by flow cytometry.

Library construction relied on 5' RACE. A second about 7 to 11 cycle PCR used a sample-barcoded 5' primer and a J-beta primer mix. Each TCR beta cDNA molecule received a unique molecular identifier from a template-switch 5' adaptor carrying 12 random nucleotides. At least 3 million CDR3-containing paired-end reads were obtained from each sample. The Mint cDNA synthesis kit, primed by a TRBC-specific oligonucleotide, was used to synthesize first-strand cDNA from all RNA. Following uracil-DNA glycosylase treatment, all cDNA underwent a first 18-cycle PCR with the universal primers M1SS and BC2_uni_R. Processing in the source paper ran as follows. For normalization, 1 million high-quality reads were randomly selected from each sample, with every read carrying a distinct molecular identifier. Instead of being binned into consensus sequences, reads that shared molecular identifiers were thrown out. MiTCR, with a Q25 quality threshold and the strictest error-elimination algorithm, was used for CDR3 identification, clonotype clustering and error correction. A nonparametric unseen species model using Euler transformation provided a lower-bound estimate of total TCR beta diversity. TCRdb handled the public reads itself, with Q25 trimming in fastp and clone calling in MiXCR, and kept productive beta chains. Entries are consolidated by CDR3 protein sequence, retaining the most common genes and DNA. The V and J calls and clone size come from TCRdb's table, not from the authors' own analysis. Within this sample are approximately 1,700,000 distinct CDR3 sequences, with about 39% of them counted one time only. The ten largest account for 23% of the sample.

Recombination joined TRBV7-2 with TRBJ2-1, and TRBD2 aligns with 7 junction nucleotides. This sequence originates from a human donor in good health. Sequencing was carried out using blood. In nucleotide form, the sequence is TGTGCCAGCAGCGCTGCCAGCGGGGACTACAATGAGCAGTTTTTC. It codes for CASSAASGDYNEQFF.